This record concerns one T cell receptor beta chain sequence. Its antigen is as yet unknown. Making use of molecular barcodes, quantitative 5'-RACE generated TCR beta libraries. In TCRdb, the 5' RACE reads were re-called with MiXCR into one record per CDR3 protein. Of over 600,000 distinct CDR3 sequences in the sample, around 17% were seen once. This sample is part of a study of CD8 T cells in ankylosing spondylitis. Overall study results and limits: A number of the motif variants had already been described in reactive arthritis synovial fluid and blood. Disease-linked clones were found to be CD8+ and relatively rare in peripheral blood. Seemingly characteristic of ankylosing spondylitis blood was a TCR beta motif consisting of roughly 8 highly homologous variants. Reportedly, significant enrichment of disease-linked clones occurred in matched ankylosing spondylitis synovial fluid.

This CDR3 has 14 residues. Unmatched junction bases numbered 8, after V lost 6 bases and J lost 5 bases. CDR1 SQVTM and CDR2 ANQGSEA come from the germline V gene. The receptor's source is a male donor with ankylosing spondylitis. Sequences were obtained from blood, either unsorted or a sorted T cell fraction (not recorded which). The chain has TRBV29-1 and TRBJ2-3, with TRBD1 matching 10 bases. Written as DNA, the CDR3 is TGCAGCGTGGACAAAGGACAGGGGGGAGATACGCAGTATTTT. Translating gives CSVDKGQGGDTQYF.